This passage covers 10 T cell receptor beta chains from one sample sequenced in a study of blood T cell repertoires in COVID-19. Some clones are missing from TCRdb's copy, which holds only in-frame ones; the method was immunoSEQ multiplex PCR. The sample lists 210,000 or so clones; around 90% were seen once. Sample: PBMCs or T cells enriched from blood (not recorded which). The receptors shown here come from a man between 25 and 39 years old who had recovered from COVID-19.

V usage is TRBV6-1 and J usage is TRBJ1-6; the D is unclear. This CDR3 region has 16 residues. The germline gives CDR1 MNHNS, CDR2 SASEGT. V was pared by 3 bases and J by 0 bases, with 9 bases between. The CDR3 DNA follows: TGTGCCAGCAGTGATGTAGGGAGCTCCTATAATTCACCCCTCCACTTT. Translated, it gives CASSDVGSSYNSPLHF.

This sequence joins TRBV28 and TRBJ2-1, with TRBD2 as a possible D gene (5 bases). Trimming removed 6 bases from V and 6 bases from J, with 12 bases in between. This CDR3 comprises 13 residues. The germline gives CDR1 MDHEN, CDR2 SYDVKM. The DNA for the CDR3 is TGTGCCAGCAGACCCGGGAACCGCAATGAGCAGTTCTTC. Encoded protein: CASRPGNRNEQFF.

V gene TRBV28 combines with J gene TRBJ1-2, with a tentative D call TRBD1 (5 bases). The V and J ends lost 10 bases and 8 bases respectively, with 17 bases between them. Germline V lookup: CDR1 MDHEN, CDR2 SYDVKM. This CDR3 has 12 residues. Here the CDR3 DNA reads TGTGCCACCGAACCCAACAGGCGCGGCTACACCTTC. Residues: CATEPNRRGYTF.

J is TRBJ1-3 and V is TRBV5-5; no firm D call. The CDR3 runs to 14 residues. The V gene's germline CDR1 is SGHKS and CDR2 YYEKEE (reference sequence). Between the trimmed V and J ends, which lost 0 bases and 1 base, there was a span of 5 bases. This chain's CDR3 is CASSLGGSGNTIYF. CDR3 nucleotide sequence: TGTGCCAGCAGCTTGGGCGGGTCTGGAAACACCATATATTTT.

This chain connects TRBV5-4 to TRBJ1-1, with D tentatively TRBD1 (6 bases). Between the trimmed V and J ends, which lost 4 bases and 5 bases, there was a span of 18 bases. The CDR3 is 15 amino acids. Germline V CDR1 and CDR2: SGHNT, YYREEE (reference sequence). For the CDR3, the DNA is TGTGCCAGCAGCATACAGACAGGTAGGGTTACTGAAGCTTTCTTT. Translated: CASSIQTGRVTEAFF.

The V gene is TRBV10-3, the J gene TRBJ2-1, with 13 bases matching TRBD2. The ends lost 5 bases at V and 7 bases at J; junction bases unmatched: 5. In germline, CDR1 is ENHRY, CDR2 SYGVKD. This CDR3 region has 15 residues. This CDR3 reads CAISQLAGGQNEQFF. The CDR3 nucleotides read TGTGCCATCAGTCAACTAGCGGGGGGGCAGAATGAGCAGTTCTTC.

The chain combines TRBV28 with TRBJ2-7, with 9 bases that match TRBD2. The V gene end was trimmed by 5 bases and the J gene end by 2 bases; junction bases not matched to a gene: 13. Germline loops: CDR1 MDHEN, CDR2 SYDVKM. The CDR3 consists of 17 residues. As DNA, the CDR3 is TGTGCCAGCAGTCCATCCCCTTCTAGCGGGACCGCCTACGAGCAGTACTTC. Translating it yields CASSPSPSSGTAYEQYF.

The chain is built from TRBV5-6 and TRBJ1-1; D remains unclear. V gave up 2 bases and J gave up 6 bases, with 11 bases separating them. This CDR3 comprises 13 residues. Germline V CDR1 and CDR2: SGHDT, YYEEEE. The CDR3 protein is CASSFGLSAEAFF. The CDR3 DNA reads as TGTGCCAGCAGCTTCGGACTTTCCGCTGAAGCTTTCTTT.

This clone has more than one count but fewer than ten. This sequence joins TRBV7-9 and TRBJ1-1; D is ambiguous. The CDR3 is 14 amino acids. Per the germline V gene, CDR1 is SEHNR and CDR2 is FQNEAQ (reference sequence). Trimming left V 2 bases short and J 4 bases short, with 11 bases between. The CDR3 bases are TGTGCCAGCAGCTTACAGCAGGCACGCACTGAAGCTTTCTTT. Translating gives CASSLQQARTEAFF.

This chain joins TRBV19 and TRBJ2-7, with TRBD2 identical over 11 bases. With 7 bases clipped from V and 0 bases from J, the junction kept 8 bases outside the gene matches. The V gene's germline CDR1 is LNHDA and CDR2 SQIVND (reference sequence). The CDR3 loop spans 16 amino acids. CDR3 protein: CASKSTGLADSYEQYF. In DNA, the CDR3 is TGTGCCAGTAAGAGTACGGGACTAGCGGACTCCTACGAGCAGTACTTC.